This paragraph reports one TCR beta chain. This specimen comes from a study of blood T cell repertoires in COVID-19. The protocol was immunoSEQ multiplex PCR, while the TCRdb copy is restricted to in-frame clones and leaves out a portion. This sample has tens of thousands of clones, with 74% found just once. The ends lost 2 bases at V and 0 bases at J; junction bases unmatched: 6. CDR3 length: 17 residues. Germline V lookup: CDR1 MNHNS, CDR2 SASEGT. The rearrangement links TRBV6-1 to TRBJ1-3; 8 positions match TRBD1. Input material: peripheral blood. The TCR sequence derives from a woman older than 75 with acute or convalescent COVID-19. CDR3 in DNA: TGTGCCAGCAGTGAATGGGACAGGCCCTCCTCTGGAAACACCATATATTTT. Its translation is CASSEWDRPSSGNTIYF.